This paragraph covers one TCR beta chain sequence. Original processing notes: Estimation of nucleated cell counts relied on the amplification of reference gene primers. Some clones are missing from TCRdb's copy, which holds only in-frame ones; the method was immunoSEQ multiplex PCR. The V and J calls and the clone size are those of that table, but D and trimming were determined from the DNA. The sample holds some 230,000 clones, roughly 80% seen once. These data originate in a study of blood T cell repertoires in COVID-19. Study summary: COVID-19 samples from acute and convalescent phases originated in the United States, Italy and Spain. The analysed material was cDNA or gDNA that came from T cells, B-cell-depleted T cells, or PBMCs.

V lost 7 bases and J lost 5, with 18 bases in between. The CDR3 length is 14 residues. CDR1 and CDR2 from the germline V gene are SGHDT and YYEEEE. V is TRBV5-6 and J is TRBJ1-1; no clear D. The sample was peripheral blood. This receptor was identified in an older woman who had recovered from COVID-19. CDR3 sequence reads: CASSDGNLRTEAFF. The DNA of the CDR3 is TGTGCCAGCTCGGACGGGAACCTGAGAACTGAAGCTTTCTTT.